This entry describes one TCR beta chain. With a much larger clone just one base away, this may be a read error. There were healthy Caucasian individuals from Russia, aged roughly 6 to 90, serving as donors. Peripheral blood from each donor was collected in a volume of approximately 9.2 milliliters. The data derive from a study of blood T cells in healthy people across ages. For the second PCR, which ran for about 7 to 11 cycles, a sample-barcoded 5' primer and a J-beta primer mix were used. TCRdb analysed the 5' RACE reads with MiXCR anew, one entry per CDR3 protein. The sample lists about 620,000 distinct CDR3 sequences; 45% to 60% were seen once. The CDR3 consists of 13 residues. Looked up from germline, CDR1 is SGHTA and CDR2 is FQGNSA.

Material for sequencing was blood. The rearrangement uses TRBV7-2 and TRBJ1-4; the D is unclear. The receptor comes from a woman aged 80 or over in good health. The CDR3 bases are TGTGCCAACAGCTTAGAGCCTAATGAAAAACTGTTTTTT. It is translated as CANSLEPNEKLFF.